The clone carrying this T cell receptor beta chain was counted between two and nine times. 60 Vbeta and 13 Jbeta primers were used in PCR. Clones were sequenced by immunoSEQ multiplex PCR, and TCRdb holds only the in-frame ones, with some missing. Of some 110,000 clones listed, 70% are singletons. This sample was taken from a study of cytomegalovirus exposure and HLA in healthy donors. Overall study context: The study's early data release held around 85 million unique TCRs from HLA-typed donors.

Germline lookup yields CDR1 MNHEY and CDR2 SMNVEV (reference sequence). Trimming shortened V by 5 bases and J by 10 bases, and 23 bases separated the two germline ends. CDR3 size: 15 residues. This chain joins TRBV27 and TRBJ1-1; D is uncertain. Specimen: PBMCs. This clonotype originated in a man under 40 in good health and CMV-seropositive. CDR3 coding DNA: TGTGCCAGCAGTCGCGATTCCGACCTGCCTCCAGGAGCTTTCTTT. Residues: CASSRDSDLPPGAFF.